These 11 T cell receptor beta chains share one sample of origin, sequenced in a study of glioma-infiltrating T cells after dendritic cell vaccination. Assay: immunoSEQ multiplex PCR; the TCRdb copy retains only in-frame clones and omits some. The table shows 25,000 to 35,000 clones, with roughly 90% occurring only once. The input for sequencing was blood, taken before dendritic cell vaccination. The receptors shown here come from a human donor with glioblastoma.

The J gene is TRBJ2-7, the V gene TRBV2, with D possibly matching TRBD2 (5 bases). Germline-derived CDR1 and CDR2 are SNHLY and FYNNEI. V lost 8 bases, J lost 7 bases, and 18 bases lay in between. CDR3 size: 13 residues. CDR3 residues: CASVTGMAREQYF. The CDR3 DNA follows: TGTGCCAGCGTCACCGGGATGGCTCGGGAGCAGTACTTC.

The V call is TRBV2, the J call TRBJ2-3; D remains ambiguous. The CDR3 covers 17 residues. V was shortened by 5 bases and J by 0 bases, with 18 bases between the two germline ends. The germline V gene has CDR1 SNHLY and CDR2 FYNNEI. The CDR3 sequence is CASSLPPVGLSTDTQYF. CDR3 DNA sequence: TGTGCCAGCAGTTTACCTCCGGTGGGCCTTAGCACAGATACGCAGTATTTT.

This clone was observed a handful of times. The rearrangement links TRBV4-1 to TRBJ2-2; 8 bases align to TRBD1. The ends lost 7 bases at V and 0 bases at J; junction bases unmatched: 7. CDR3 length: 16 amino acids. Per the germline V gene, CDR1 is MGHRA and CDR2 is YSYEKL. DNA of the CDR3: TGCGCCAGCACCCAGGGGGCTCTAACGAACACCGGGGAGCTGTTTTTT. Translating gives CASTQGALTNTGELFF.

The chain combines TRBV6-4 with TRBJ2-1; D might be TRBD2 (5 bases). Germline-derived CDR1 and CDR2 are MRHNA and SNTAGT. This CDR3 is 14 amino acids long. The V gene lost 5 bases and the J gene lost 8 bases, with 16 bases spanning the gap. The CDR3 nucleotides read TGTGCCAGCAGTCTTTTATTAGGGCGGGATGAGCAGTTCTTC. This translates into CASSLLLGRDEQFF.

V gene TRBV6-1 combines with J gene TRBJ2-1, with 9 bases that match TRBD1. V dropped 10 bases and J dropped 1; count of bases not matched to a gene: 5. The CDR3 spans 14 residues. Germline CDR1 reads MNHNS; CDR2 reads SASEGT. The DNA of the CDR3 is TGTGCCACCGGGGGACAGGGATCCTACAATGAGCAGTTCTTC. It yields the protein CATGGQGSYNEQFF.

This clone was seen only once. CDR3 residues: CASSGDRRGNQPQHF. CDR3 nucleotide sequence: TGTGCCAGCAGCGGGGACAGGCGGGGCAATCAGCCCCAGCATTTT. This chain joins TRBV6-5 and TRBJ1-5, with 8 bases lining up with TRBD1. Trimming removed 6 bases from V and 2 bases from J; junction bases left unmatched: 6. The CDR3 extends over 15 amino acids. Per germline, CDR1 MNHEY and CDR2 SVGAGI.

This CDR3 is CASSVETPGLAGVGSYNEQFF. CDR3 coding DNA: TGTGCCAGCAGCGTAGAGACTCCGGGACTAGCGGGGGTTGGTTCCTACAATGAGCAGTTCTTC. The chain links TRBV9 to TRBJ2-1, with 14 bases that match TRBD2. The V gene's germline CDR1 is SGDLS and CDR2 YYNGEE. The CDR3 spans 21 residues. V was pared by 0 bases and J by 1 base, with 12 bases of the junction left unmatched.

This chain joins TRBV9 and TRBJ2-7, with 10 bases lining up with TRBD1. Unmatched junction bases numbered 11, after V lost 4 bases and J lost 7 bases. CDR1 is SGDLS, CDR2 YYNGEE, per germline. The CDR3 contains 15 residues. The CDR3 nucleotides are TGTGCCAGCAGCCTCTCCGGGACAGGGGCGAGGGAGCAGTACTTC. The encoded protein is CASSLSGTGAREQYF.

The V gene is TRBV6-4, the J gene TRBJ1-1, with D possibly being TRBD1 (5 bases). The germline CDR1 and CDR2 sequences are MRHNA and SNTAGT. V lost 4 bases and J lost 8, with 17 bases in between. This CDR3 region has 14 residues. The CDR3 spells CASSAIPGQGEAFF. The CDR3 DNA is TGTGCCAGCAGTGCCATCCCTGGGCAGGGCGAAGCTTTCTTT.

DNA of the CDR3: TGCGCCAGCAGATCGGGGGATACGCAGTATTTT. Its protein product is CASRSGDTQYF. The V and J genes are TRBV5-1 and TRBJ2-3, with D tentatively TRBD2 (5 bases). Trimming took off 5 bases at V and 6 bases at J, with 7 bases between the two ends. Germline CDR1 is SGHRS and CDR2 is YFSETQ. This CDR3 has 11 residues.

The chain recombines TRBV6-1 with TRBJ1-2; the D gene is possibly TRBD1 (6 bases). V lost 5 bases, J lost 8 bases, and 15 bases lay in between. Germline loops: CDR1 MNHNS, CDR2 SASEGT. The CDR3 spans 13 residues. CDR3: CASSPTGRRGYTF. The CDR3 DNA is TGTGCCAGCAGTCCGACAGGCCGTCGGGGCTACACCTTC.